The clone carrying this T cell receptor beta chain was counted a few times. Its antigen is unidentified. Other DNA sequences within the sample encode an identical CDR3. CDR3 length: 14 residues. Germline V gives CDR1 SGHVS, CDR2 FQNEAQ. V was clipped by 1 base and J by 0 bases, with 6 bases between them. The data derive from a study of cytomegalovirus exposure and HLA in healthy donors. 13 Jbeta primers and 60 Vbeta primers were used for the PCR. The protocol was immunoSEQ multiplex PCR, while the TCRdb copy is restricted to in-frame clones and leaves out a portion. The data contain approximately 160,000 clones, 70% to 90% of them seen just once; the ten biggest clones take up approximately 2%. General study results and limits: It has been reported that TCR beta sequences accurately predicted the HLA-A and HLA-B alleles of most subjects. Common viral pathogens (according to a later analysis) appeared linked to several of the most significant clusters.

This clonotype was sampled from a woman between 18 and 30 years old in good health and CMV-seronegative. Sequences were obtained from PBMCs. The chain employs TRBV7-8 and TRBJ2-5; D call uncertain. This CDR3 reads CASSLGGDQETQYF. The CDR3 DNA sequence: TGTGCCAGCAGCTTAGGCGGTGACCAAGAGACCCAGTACTTC.